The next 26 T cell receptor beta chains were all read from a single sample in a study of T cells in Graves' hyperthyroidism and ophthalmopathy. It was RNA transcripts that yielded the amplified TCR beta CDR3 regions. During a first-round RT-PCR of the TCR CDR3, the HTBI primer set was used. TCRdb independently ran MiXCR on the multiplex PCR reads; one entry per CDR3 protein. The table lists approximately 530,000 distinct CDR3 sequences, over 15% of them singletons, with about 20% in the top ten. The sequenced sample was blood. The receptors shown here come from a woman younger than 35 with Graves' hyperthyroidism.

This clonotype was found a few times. The CDR3 here is CASSLSGTSHSNQPQHF. The DNA of the CDR3 is TGTGCCAGCTCACTCTCCGGGACGTCTCATAGCAATCAGCCCCAGCATTTT. This sequence joins TRBV18 and TRBJ1-5; TRBD1 is a possible D gene (5 bases). V lost 4 bases and J lost 0, with 16 bases in between. This CDR3 region has 17 residues. CDR1 and CDR2 (germline): KGHSH, LQKENI.

DNA for the CDR3: TGTGCCAGCACTCGAAGGGTCAGCGGCTCCTCTCAAGAGACCCAGTACTTC. This translates into CASTRRVSGSSQETQYF. The chain uses TRBV25-1 and TRBJ2-5; the D gene is possibly TRBD2 (5 bases). The CDR3 sequence is 17 residues long. The V gene lost 7 bases and the J gene lost 2 bases, with 23 bases spanning the gap. CDR1 is MGHDK, CDR2 SYGVNS, per germline. The full variable domain, rest sourced from reference TRBV25-1 and TRBJ2-5, is EADIYQTPRYLVIGTGKKITLECSQTMGHDKMYWYQQDPGMELHLIHYSYGVNSTEKGDLSSESTVSRIRTEHFPLTLESARPSHTSQYLCASTRRVSGSSQETQYFGPGTRLLVL.

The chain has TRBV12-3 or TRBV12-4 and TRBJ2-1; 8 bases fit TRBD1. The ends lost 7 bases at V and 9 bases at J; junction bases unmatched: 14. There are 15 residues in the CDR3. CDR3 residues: CASTSVRGRLGEQFF. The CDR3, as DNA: TGTGCCAGCACTTCGGTCAGGGGGCGGCTCGGTGAGCAGTTCTTC.

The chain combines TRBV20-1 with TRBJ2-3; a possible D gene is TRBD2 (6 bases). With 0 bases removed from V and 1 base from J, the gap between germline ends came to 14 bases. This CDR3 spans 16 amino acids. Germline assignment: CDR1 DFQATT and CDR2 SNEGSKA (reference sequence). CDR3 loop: CSARDPGGVGTDTQYF. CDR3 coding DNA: TGCAGTGCTAGAGATCCGGGCGGGGTGGGCACAGATACGCAGTATTTT.

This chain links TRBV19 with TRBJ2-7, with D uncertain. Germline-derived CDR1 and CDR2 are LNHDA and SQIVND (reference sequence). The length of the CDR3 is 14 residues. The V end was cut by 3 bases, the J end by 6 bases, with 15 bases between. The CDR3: CASSMTAESLEQYF. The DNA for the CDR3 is TGTGCCAGTAGTATGACTGCCGAGTCTCTCGAGCAGTACTTC.

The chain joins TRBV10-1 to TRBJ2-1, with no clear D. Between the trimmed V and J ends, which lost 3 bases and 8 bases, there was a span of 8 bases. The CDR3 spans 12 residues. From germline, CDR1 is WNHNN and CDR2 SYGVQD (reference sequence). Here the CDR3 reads CASSDRSHEQFF. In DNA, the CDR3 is TGCGCCAGCAGTGACCGGTCCCATGAGCAGTTCTTC.

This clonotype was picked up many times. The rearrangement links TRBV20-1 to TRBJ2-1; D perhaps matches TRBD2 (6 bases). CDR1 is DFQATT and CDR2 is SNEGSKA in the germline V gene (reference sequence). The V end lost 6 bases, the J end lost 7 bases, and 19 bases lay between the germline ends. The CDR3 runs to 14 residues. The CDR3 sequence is CSARDPRRVNEQFF. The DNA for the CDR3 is TGCAGTGCGCGGGACCCCCGGCGGGTGAATGAGCAGTTCTTC.

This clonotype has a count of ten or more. The chain's CDR3 is CASSYVLGGTYEQYF. The CDR3, as DNA: TGTGCCAGCAGTTACGTTTTGGGCGGTACCTACGAGCAGTACTTC. This rearrangement joins TRBV6-6 to TRBJ2-7, with unresolved D. The CDR3 is 15 residues long. In germline, CDR1 is MNHNY, CDR2 SVGAGI (reference sequence). Trimming removed 2 bases from V and 2 bases from J, with 13 bases in between.

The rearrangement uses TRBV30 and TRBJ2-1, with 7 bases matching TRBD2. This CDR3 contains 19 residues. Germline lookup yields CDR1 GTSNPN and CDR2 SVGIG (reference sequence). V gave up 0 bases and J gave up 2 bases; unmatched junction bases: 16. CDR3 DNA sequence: TGTGCCTGGAGTGTTCTTATTCAGGTTGCGGGAGTCCCCTACAATGAGCAGTTCTTC. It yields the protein CAWSVLIQVAGVPYNEQFF.

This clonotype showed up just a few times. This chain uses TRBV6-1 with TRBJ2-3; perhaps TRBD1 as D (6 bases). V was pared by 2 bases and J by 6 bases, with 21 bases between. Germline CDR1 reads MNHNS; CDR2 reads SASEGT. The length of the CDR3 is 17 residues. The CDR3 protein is CASSEFLGQLLKDTQYF. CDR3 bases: TGTGCCAGCAGTGAATTTCTCGGACAGCTCCTTAAGGATACGCAGTATTTT.

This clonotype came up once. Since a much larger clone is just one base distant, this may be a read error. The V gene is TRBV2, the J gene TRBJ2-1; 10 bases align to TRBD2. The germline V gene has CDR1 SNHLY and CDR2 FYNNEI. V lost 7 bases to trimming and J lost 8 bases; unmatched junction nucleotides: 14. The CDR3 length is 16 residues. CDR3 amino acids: CASKFPTSGLFYEQFF. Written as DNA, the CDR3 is TGTGCCAGCAAATTCCCGACTAGCGGGCTTTTTTATGAGCAGTTCTTC.

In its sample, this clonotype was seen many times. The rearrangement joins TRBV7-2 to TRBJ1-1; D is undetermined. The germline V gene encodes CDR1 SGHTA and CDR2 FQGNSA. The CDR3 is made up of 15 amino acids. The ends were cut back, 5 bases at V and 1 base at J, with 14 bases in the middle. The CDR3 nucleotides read TGTGCCAGCAGCCACGCGGGTGTTCCGAACACTGAAGCTTTCTTT. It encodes CASSHAGVPNTEAFF.

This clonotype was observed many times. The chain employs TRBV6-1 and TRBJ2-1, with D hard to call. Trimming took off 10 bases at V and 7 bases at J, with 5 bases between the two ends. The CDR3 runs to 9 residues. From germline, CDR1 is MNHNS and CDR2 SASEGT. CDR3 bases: TGTGCCATTTGGAATGAGCAGTTCTTC. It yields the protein CAIWNEQFF.

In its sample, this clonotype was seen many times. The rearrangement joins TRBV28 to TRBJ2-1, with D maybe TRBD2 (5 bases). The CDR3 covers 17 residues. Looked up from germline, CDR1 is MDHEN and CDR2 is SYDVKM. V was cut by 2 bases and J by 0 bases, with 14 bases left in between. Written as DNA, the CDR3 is TGTGCCAGCAGTTTACTGCGGAGGTCGAGCTCCTACAATGAGCAGTTCTTC. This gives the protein CASSLLRRSSSYNEQFF.

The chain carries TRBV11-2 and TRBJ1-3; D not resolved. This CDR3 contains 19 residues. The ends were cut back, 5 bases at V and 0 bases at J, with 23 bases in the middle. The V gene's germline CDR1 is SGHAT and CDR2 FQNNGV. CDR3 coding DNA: TGTGCCAGCAGCCGTCCAACCCCCCAAAGGAGAATCTCTGGAAACACCATATATTTT. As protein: CASSRPTPQRRISGNTIYF.

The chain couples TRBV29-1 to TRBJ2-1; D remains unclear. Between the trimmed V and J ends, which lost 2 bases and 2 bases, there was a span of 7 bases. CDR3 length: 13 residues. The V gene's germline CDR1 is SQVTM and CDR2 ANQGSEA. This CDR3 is CSVESPTYNEQFF. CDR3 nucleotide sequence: TGCAGCGTTGAATCCCCTACCTACAATGAGCAGTTCTTC.

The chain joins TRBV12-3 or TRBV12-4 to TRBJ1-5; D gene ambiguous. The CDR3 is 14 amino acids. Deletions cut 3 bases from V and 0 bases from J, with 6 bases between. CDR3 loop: CASSFSYSNQPQHF. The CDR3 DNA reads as TGTGCCAGCAGTTTTTCATATAGCAATCAGCCCCAGCATTTT.

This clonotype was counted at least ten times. The CDR3 sequence: CASSPIDGDYEQYF. CDR3 bases: TGTGCCAGCAGTCCGATAGACGGGGACTACGAGCAGTACTTC. The V and J genes are TRBV27 and TRBJ2-7, with D possibly being TRBD2 (5 bases). Trimming cost V 5 bases and J 3 bases, with 14 bases left between them. The CDR3 has 14 amino acids. From germline, CDR1 is MNHEY and CDR2 SMNVEV (reference sequence).

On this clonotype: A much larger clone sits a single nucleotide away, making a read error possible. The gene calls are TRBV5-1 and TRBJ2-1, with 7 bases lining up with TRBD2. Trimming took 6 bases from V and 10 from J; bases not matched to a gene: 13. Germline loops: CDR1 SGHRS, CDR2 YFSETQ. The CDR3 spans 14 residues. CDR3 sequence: CASNKALARKEQFF. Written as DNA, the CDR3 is TGCGCCAGCAACAAGGCACTAGCGAGGAAGGAGCAGTTCTTC.

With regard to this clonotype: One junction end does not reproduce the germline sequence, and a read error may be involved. The CDR3 reads CASSFWGLAGAPYNEQLF. In nucleotides, the CDR3 is TGTGCCAGCAGTTTCTGGGGACTAGCGGGAGCCCCCTACAATGAGCAGCTCTTC. The chain joins TRBV12-3 or TRBV12-4 to TRBJ2-1; 14 nucleotides match TRBD2. The CDR3 extends over 18 amino acids.

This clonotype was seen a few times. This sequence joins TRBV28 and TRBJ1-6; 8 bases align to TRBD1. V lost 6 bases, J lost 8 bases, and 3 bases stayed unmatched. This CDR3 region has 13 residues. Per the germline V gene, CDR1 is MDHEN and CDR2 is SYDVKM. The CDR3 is CASRTGGHSPLHF. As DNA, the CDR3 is TGTGCCAGCAGAACAGGGGGTCATTCACCCCTCCACTTT.

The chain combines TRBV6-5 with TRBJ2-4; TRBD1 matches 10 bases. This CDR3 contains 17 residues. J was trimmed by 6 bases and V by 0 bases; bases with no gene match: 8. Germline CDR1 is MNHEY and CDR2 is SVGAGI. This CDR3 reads CASSYSMRQGAGNIQYF. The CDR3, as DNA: TGTGCCAGCAGTTACTCAATGCGACAGGGGGCCGGAAACATTCAGTACTTC.

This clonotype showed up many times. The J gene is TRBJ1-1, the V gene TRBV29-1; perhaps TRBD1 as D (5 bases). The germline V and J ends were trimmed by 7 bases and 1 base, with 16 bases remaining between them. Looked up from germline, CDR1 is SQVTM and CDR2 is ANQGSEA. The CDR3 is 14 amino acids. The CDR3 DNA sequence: TGCAGCGCTGCTAGCGGGGCCGCGAACACTGAAGCTTTCTTT. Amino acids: CSAASGAANTEAFF. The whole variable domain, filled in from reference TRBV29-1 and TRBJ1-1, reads SAVISQKPSRDICQRGTSLTIQCQVDSQVTMMFWYRQQPGQSLTLIATANQGSEATYESGFVIDKFPISRPNLTFSTLTVSNMSPEDSSIYLCSAASGAANTEAFFGQGTRLTVV.

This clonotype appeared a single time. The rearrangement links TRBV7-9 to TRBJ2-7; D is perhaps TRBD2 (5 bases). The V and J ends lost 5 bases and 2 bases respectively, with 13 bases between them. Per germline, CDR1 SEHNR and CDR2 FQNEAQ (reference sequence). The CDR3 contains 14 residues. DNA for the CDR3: TGTGCCAGCAGCCCGATTGACGGGACCTACGAGCAGTACTTC. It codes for CASSPIDGTYEQYF.

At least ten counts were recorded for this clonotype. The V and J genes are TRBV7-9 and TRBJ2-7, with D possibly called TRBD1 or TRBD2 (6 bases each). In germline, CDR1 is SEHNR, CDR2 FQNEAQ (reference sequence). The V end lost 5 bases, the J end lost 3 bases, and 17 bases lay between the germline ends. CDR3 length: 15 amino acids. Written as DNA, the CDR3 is TGTGCCAGCAGCCGAAGGGGGGCAGATAACTACGAGCAGTACTTC. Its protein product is CASSRRGADNYEQYF.

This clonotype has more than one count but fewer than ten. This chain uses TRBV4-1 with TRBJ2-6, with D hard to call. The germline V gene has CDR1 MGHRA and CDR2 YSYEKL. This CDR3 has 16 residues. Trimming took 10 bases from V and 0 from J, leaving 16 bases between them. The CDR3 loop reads CATKTAESSGANVLTF. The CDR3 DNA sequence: TGCGCCACCAAAACGGCGGAGAGCTCTGGGGCCAACGTCCTGACTTTC.